This T cell receptor (beta chain) was retrieved from a study of blood T cell repertoires in COVID-19. Study-level background: COVID-19 samples, acute and convalescent, were from the United States, Italy and Spain.

Those who participated ranged in age from about 18 to 89 years and resided in some 24 US areas. Membership in each cohort depended on participant-reported clinical history. Authors' analysis steps: Nucleated cell counts were estimated from reference gene primer amplification. The method was immunoSEQ multiplex PCR; TCRdb's version includes in-frame clones alone and lacks a portion of them. The D gene and trimming were derived from the DNA, and the V and J assignments and clone size from that table. The sample shows roughly 250,000 clones, around 89% of them seen only once. The CDR3 extends over 16 amino acids. Germline lookup yields CDR1 SGHRS and CDR2 YFSETQ. J was trimmed by 6 bases and V by 6 bases; bases with no gene match: 15.

The sample taken for sequencing was PBMCs or T cells enriched from blood (not recorded which). The V gene is TRBV5-1, the J gene TRBJ1-1; 9 bases are shared with TRBD1. This TCR came from a woman aged 40 to 55 with acute COVID-19. The CDR3 region is CASTRLGTGMTAEAFF. CDR3 DNA: TGCGCCAGCACCAGGTTGGGGACAGGGATGACGGCTGAAGCTTTCTTT.